This T cell receptor (beta chain) derives from a study of neurological immune-mediated disorders. MiXCR, applied by TCRdb to the 5' RACE reads, yields one record per CDR3 protein. Among around 90,000 distinct CDR3 sequences, roughly 13% were seen once, and the ten largest hold just under 5%. Study-level results: None of the CDR3 amino acid sequences found in expanded clones was shared across subjects. This suggests that the TCR-beta repertoires were private in all groups.

V shed 3 bases, J shed 5 bases, and the junction held 10 bases outside the gene matches. Germline assignment: CDR1 MDHEN and CDR2 SYDVKM. There are 16 residues in the CDR3. As to time point: longitudinal time-point 2. To note about this clonotype: What it recognizes is unknown.

This TCR was sampled from a female donor with HTLV-1-associated myelopathy (HAM/TSP). V gene TRBV28 combines with J gene TRBJ2-3; 8 positions agree with TRBD2. The sample comprised PBMCs. The CDR3 loop is CASSFPGLGGRDTQYF. The CDR3 bases are TGTGCCAGCAGTTTCCCGGGACTAGGGGGGCGAGATACGCAGTATTTT.